A single sample is the source of the 22 T cell receptor beta chains below, sequenced in a study of yellow fever vaccine responses in identical twins (dated by TCRdb to 2016 to 2019). Libraries were prepared through RT-PCR. Sequencing took place on an Illumina HiSeq 2500. The public reads were reanalyzed by TCRdb: fastp trimming at Q25, MiXCR alignment, in-frame beta chains only. CDR3 protein sequences are deduplicated, and each keeps its most common genes and DNA. This sample is represented by approximately 2,500 distinct CDR3 sequences; 70% to 90% of them were singletons. Of the sample, 4% to 5% falls within the top ten clones. Specimen: T cells from blood (PBMCs), unsorted or a sorted subset (not recorded which), collected before or after yellow fever vaccination (not recorded which). These receptors were obtained from a woman aged 18-35 years who received the yellow fever vaccine. Donor details come from another sample of the same person, matched by shared clones.

The V call is TRBV10-1, the J call TRBJ2-1, with D unclear. This CDR3 has 13 residues. Trimming left V 2 bases short and J 4 bases short, with 6 bases between. The V gene's germline CDR1 is WNHNN and CDR2 SYGVQD (reference sequence). This chain's CDR3 is CASSETGYNEQFF. In DNA form, the CDR3 reads TGCGCCAGCAGTGAGACTGGGTACAATGAGCAGTTCTTC.

The chain combines TRBV20-1 with TRBJ2-3; 10 nucleotides line up with TRBD2. This CDR3 contains 16 residues. With 1 base clipped from V and 3 bases from J, the junction kept 7 bases outside the gene matches. Germline assignment: CDR1 DFQATT and CDR2 SNEGSKA (reference sequence). CDR3: CSARVPSGRRTDTQYF. Here the CDR3 DNA reads TGCAGTGCTAGAGTTCCTAGCGGGAGACGGACAGATACGCAGTATTTT.

This chain uses TRBV4-1 with TRBJ2-1; no clear D. This CDR3 contains 12 residues. The germline V gene has CDR1 MGHRA and CDR2 YSYEKL. V lost 0 bases and J lost 10, with 7 bases in between. The CDR3 coding sequence is TGCGCCAGCAGCCAAGACATTGGCGAGCAGTTCTTC. It yields the protein CASSQDIGEQFF.

This clonotype occurred once. The V gene is TRBV11-2, the J gene TRBJ2-3; D uncertain. The germline CDR1 and CDR2 sequences are SGHAT and FQNNGV. V shed 5 bases and J shed 2 bases, with 2 bases lying between them. The CDR3 loop spans 11 amino acids. CDR3 in DNA: TGTGCCAGCAGCACCACAGATACGCAGTATTTT. Encoded protein: CASSTTDTQYF.

This chain connects TRBV20-1 to TRBJ2-3, with 7 bases that match TRBD1. The CDR3 spans 15 residues. With V trimmed by 4 bases and J by 8 bases, 15 bases remained unmatched. Germline CDR1 and CDR2: DFQATT and SNEGSKA (reference sequence). CDR3 sequence: CSAKAGTDDQGTQYF. CDR3 bases: TGCAGTGCTAAAGCCGGGACAGATGATCAGGGTACGCAGTATTTT.

V and J are TRBV10-3 and TRBJ2-2; 7 bases fit TRBD1. CDR3 length: 16 amino acids. V lost 11 bases and J lost 0; bases outside the gene matches: 12. Looked up from germline, CDR1 is ENHRY and CDR2 is SYGVKD. The CDR3 region is CAVKRTGDPNTGELFF. CDR3 nucleotides: TGTGCCGTCAAGCGAACAGGGGACCCGAACACCGGGGAGCTGTTTTTT.

This rearrangement joins TRBV4-3 to TRBJ2-1; tentative D call: TRBD1 (6 bases). Per germline, CDR1 LGHNA and CDR2 YSLEER. V dropped 0 bases and J dropped 7 bases, with 7 bases sitting between them. There are 13 residues in the CDR3. CDR3 in amino acids: CASSQDQGNEQFF. CDR3 DNA: TGCGCCAGCAGCCAAGACCAGGGGAATGAGCAGTTCTTC.

This chain links TRBV29-1 with TRBJ2-3, with 13 bases matching TRBD2. This CDR3 is built from 16 residues. Trimming took 6 bases from V and 3 from J; bases not matched to a gene: 9. Germline CDR1 reads SQVTM; CDR2 reads ANQGSEA. CDR3 amino acids: CSVSGTSGTRTDTQYF. CDR3 nucleotides: TGCAGCGTGTCCGGGACTAGCGGGACCAGGACAGATACGCAGTATTTT.

The chain has TRBV11-3 and TRBJ2-2, with a tentative D call TRBD2 (5 bases). V gave up 5 bases and J gave up 4 bases, with 17 bases separating them. The CDR3 totals 16 residues. Germline loops: CDR1 SGHNT, CDR2 YENEEA. The CDR3 coding sequence is TGTGCCAGCAGCCCCCGGGAAGCCCGTCGCACCGGGGAGCTGTTTTTT. This sequence encodes CASSPREARRTGELFF.

The rearrangement links TRBV9 to TRBJ2-3; TRBD2 agrees at 7 bases. The CDR3 sequence is 17 residues long. Germline V gene lookup returns CDR1 SGDLS and CDR2 YYNGEE. The J segment lost 4 bases and the V segment lost 0 bases, leaving 11 bases of the junction unmatched. The CDR3, as DNA: TGTGCCAGCAGCGTAGAAGTGGCGGGGGTATCCGCAGATACGCAGTATTTT. Protein sequence: CASSVEVAGVSADTQYF.

This clonotype was counted once. V gene TRBV29-1 combines with J gene TRBJ2-2; D might be TRBD1 or TRBD2, each matching 6 bases. The germline V and J ends were trimmed by 2 bases and 2 bases, with 9 bases remaining between them. The CDR3 runs 14 residues. The germline CDR1 and CDR2 sequences are SQVTM and ANQGSEA. CDR3 sequence (DNA): TGCAGCGTTGAAAGGGGGGCCAACACCGGGGAGCTGTTTTTT. Protein sequence: CSVERGANTGELFF.

This rearrangement joins TRBV18 to TRBJ2-1; D call uncertain. This CDR3 has 14 amino acids. From germline, CDR1 is KGHSH and CDR2 LQKENI. Trimming took off 4 bases at V and 8 bases at J, with 15 bases between the two ends. The CDR3 is CASSLSSTVDEQFF. In nucleotides, the CDR3 is TGTGCCAGCTCACTATCCTCGACGGTGGATGAGCAGTTCTTC.

The chain joins TRBV11-3 to TRBJ2-7; D is tentatively TRBD1 or TRBD2 (5 bases each). The V and J ends lost 5 bases and 4 bases respectively, with 24 bases between them. CDR1 is SGHNT and CDR2 is YENEEA in the germline V gene. This CDR3 is built from 17 residues. The CDR3 DNA reads as TGTGCCAGCAGCACCAAATCCGGGACGCAACTTAAGTACGAGCAGTACTTC. It translates to CASSTKSGTQLKYEQYF.

This chain connects TRBV11-1 to TRBJ2-2, with D uncertain. This CDR3 comprises 14 residues. Trimming stripped 5 bases from V and 2 bases from J, with 9 bases between. Germline values: CDR1 SGHAT, CDR2 FQDESV (reference sequence). CDR3 sequence (DNA): TGTGCCAGCAGCCGTAAACAAAACACCGGGGAGCTGTTTTTT. Its protein product is CASSRKQNTGELFF.

This chain uses TRBV2 with TRBJ2-1, with D tentatively TRBD2 (6 bases). Per the germline V gene, CDR1 is SNHLY and CDR2 is FYNNEI. This CDR3 has 12 amino acids. V gave up 7 bases and J gave up 8 bases, with 12 bases separating them. CDR3 amino acids: CASTETRDEQFF. DNA for the CDR3: TGTGCCAGCACTGAGACTAGGGATGAGCAGTTCTTC. Full variable domain (rest looked up from reference TRBV2 and TRBJ2-1): EPEVTQTPSHQVTQMGQEVILRCVPISNHLYFYWYRQILGQKVEFLVSFYNNEISEKSEIFDDQFSVERPDGSNFTLKIRSTKLEDSAMYFCASTETRDEQFFGPGTRLTVL.

This chain joins TRBV4-1 and TRBJ1-5, with D unresolved. This CDR3 is 14 amino acids long. Trimming stripped 0 bases from V and 4 bases from J, with 7 bases between. Germline CDR1 reads MGHRA; CDR2 reads YSYEKL. The CDR3 loop reads CASSQEVANQPQHF. The CDR3 DNA is TGCGCCAGCAGCCAAGAGGTGGCGAATCAGCCCCAGCATTTT.

The J gene is TRBJ2-1, the V gene TRBV4-1; D possibly corresponds to TRBD2 (5 bases). Germline V gene data show CDR1 as MGHRA and CDR2 as YSYEKL. This CDR3 has 16 amino acids. V lost 6 bases and J 2 bases, leaving 17 bases between the germline ends. The CDR3 is CASRPPGIETYNEQFF. The DNA for the CDR3 is TGCGCCAGCAGACCCCCCGGGATAGAAACCTACAATGAGCAGTTCTTC.

CDR3: CASSLGPGGLYEQYF. For the CDR3, the DNA is TGTGCCAGCAGCTTGGGCCCAGGAGGTCTCTACGAGCAGTACTTC. The J gene is TRBJ2-7, the V gene TRBV5-6; D possibly corresponds to TRBD2 (5 bases). The CDR3 is 15 residues long. V dropped 0 bases and J dropped 3 bases, with 13 bases sitting between them. The V gene's germline CDR1 is SGHDT and CDR2 YYEEEE.

V gene TRBV20-1 combines with J gene TRBJ1-4; possibly TRBD1 for D (6 bases). Trimming removed 0 bases at V and 9 bases at J, with 14 bases between. Germline CDR1 and CDR2: DFQATT and SNEGSKA (reference sequence). There are 14 residues in the CDR3. The CDR3 reads CSAREGTGRQKLFF. The CDR3 region has the DNA TGCAGTGCTAGAGAGGGTACAGGGAGGCAAAAACTGTTTTTT.

CDR3 sequence (DNA): TGCGCCAGCAGCCGCAACACAGGGGTTAGCTCCTACGAGCAGTACTTC. Protein: CASSRNTGVSSYEQYF. The V and J genes are TRBV4-3 and TRBJ2-7; 7 nucleotides align to TRBD1. Trimming cost V 4 bases and J 0 bases; bases outside gene matches: 9. Per germline, CDR1 LGHNA and CDR2 YSLEER. The CDR3 is made up of 16 amino acids.

The chain carries TRBV5-1 and TRBJ2-5, with unresolved D. The germline CDR1 and CDR2 sequences are SGHRS and YFSETQ. The CDR3 runs to 12 residues. With 2 bases removed from V and 5 bases from J, the gap between germline ends came to 7 bases. Written as DNA, the CDR3 is TGCGCCAGCAGCTTAGATTTGGAGACCCAGTACTTC. Its translation: CASSLDLETQYF.

The J gene is TRBJ2-1, the V gene TRBV29-1, with TRBD2 matching over 8 bases. Germline CDR1 SQVTM, CDR2 ANQGSEA. Germline trimming cut 8 bases from V and 7 bases from J; bases unmatched to any gene: 10. This CDR3 is 13 amino acids long. The CDR3, as DNA: TGCAGCACCAACGGGGGGGGCCGAAATGAGCAGTTCTTC. As protein: CSTNGGGRNEQFF.